The TCR beta chain under discussion was sequenced for a study of T cell changes during pregnancy in multiple sclerosis. Using immunoSEQ multiplex PCR, the repertoire was profiled, and TCRdb retains in-frame clones only, with some absent. The sample shows under 45,000 clones, about 96% of them seen only once. V was pared by 5 bases and J by 0 bases, with 15 bases between. From germline, CDR1 is SGHRS and CDR2 YFSETQ. The CDR3 loop spans 15 amino acids. The source material was peripheral blood, sampled in the second trimester of pregnancy. The TCR originated in a female donor with multiple sclerosis, enrolled in a pregnancy study. The chain couples TRBV5-1 to TRBJ2-7; perhaps TRBD1 as D (5 bases). The CDR3 coding sequence is TGCGCCAGCAGACCAGGGCTTGTCAACTCCTACGAGCAGTACTTC. Encoded protein: CASRPGLVNSYEQYF.